The entry below describes one T cell receptor beta chain. The V and J ends lost 6 bases and 6 bases, in that order; junction bases with no gene match: 4. Germline assignment: CDR1 MNHEY and CDR2 SVGAGI. The CDR3 sequence is 12 residues long. These data originate in a study of shared clonotypes between healthy human individuals. Data came from immunoSEQ multiplex PCR; TCRdb stores just in-frame clones and leaves some out. This repertoire shows more than 400,000 clones, 90% to 96% found once; its top ten account for about 0.064%. The genes are TRBV6-5 and TRBJ2-7, with TRBD1 matching over 8 bases. The sequencing input was naive CD4+ T cells sorted from blood. Subset: CD45RA+ positively selected. This clonotype was sampled from a woman aged 25 to 45 in good health. CDR3 sequence (DNA): TGTGCCAGCAGCCGGACAGGGTTCGAGCAGTACTTC. Translated: CASSRTGFEQYF.